The 32 T cell receptor beta chains below were found in one sample sequenced in a study of blood T cell repertoires in COVID-19. Some clones are missing from TCRdb's copy, which holds only in-frame ones; the method was immunoSEQ multiplex PCR. The sample records approximately 67,000 clones, 87% being singletons. The sample comprised peripheral blood. The receptors were sampled from a man in his fifties or sixties with active COVID-19.

This clone was seen once. This chain connects TRBV6-5 to TRBJ1-5, with D possibly TRBD1 on 6 matching bases. V was cut by 10 bases and J by 2 bases, with 12 bases left in between. The CDR3 is made up of 13 amino acids. Germline CDR1 and CDR2: MNHEY and SVGAGI. CDR3 in DNA: TGTGCCACTACGGACAGCGGCAATCAGCCCCAGCATTTT. It translates to CATTDSGNQPQHF.

The chain joins TRBV18 to TRBJ1-2; D gene uncertain. The germline CDR1 and CDR2 sequences are KGHSH and LQKENI. Trimming removed 3 bases at V and 1 base at J, with 9 bases between. The CDR3 totals 14 residues. CDR3 bases: TGTGCCAGCTCACCCGCTACCCGTAACTATGGCTACACCTTC. Translated, it gives CASSPATRNYGYTF.

The genes are TRBV19 and TRBJ2-1; 7 positions match TRBD1. CDR3 length: 17 residues. Germline loops: CDR1 LNHDA, CDR2 SQIVND (reference sequence). With 3 bases clipped from V and 4 bases from J, the junction kept 12 bases outside the gene matches. This CDR3 reads CASSIYSGQGVYNEQFF. The CDR3 DNA is TGTGCCAGTAGTATTTATTCGGGGCAGGGGGTTTACAATGAGCAGTTCTTC.

Worth noting for this clone: An end of the junction differs from the germline gene, which may be a read error. The chain joins TRBV28 to TRBJ2-4; 8 nucleotides align to TRBD1. Germline V gene sequence: CDR1 MDHEN, CDR2 SYDVKM. The CDR3 spans 16 residues. The DNA of the CDR3 is TGTGCCAGCAGTTTAATCAGCCCCTCTATGCAGGGGGCGACGGACTTC. Protein product: CASSLISPSMQGATDF.

The chain couples TRBV28 to TRBJ2-2, with D perhaps TRBD2 (7 bases). V was cut by 9 bases and J by 2 bases, with 10 bases left in between. Germline V gene sequence: CDR1 MDHEN, CDR2 SYDVKM. The CDR3 extends over 13 amino acids. This chain's CDR3 is CASRGANTGELFF. The CDR3 DNA reads TGTGCCAGTCGGGGGGCTAACACCGGGGAGCTGTTTTTT.

J is TRBJ2-1 and V is TRBV24-1, with D unresolved. V was clipped by 4 bases and J by 6 bases, with 6 bases between them. This CDR3 is 12 amino acids long. Germline V gives CDR1 KGHDR, CDR2 SFDVKD. CDR3 sequence: CATSDHVNEQFF. The CDR3 coding sequence is TGTGCCACCAGTGACCATGTCAATGAGCAGTTCTTC.

This chain joins TRBV5-1 and TRBJ2-5; D possibly corresponds to TRBD2 (5 bases). The CDR3 is 14 residues long. Germline V gene data show CDR1 as SGHRS and CDR2 as YFSETQ. V was pared by 0 bases and J by 1 base, with 7 bases between. CDR3 bases: TGCGCCAGCAGCTTGGCCGGGATCCAAGAGACCCAGTACTTC. Translated: CASSLAGIQETQYF.

J is TRBJ2-7 and V is TRBV11-2; perhaps TRBD2 as D (5 bases). The CDR3 loop spans 15 amino acids. Looked up from germline, CDR1 is SGHAT and CDR2 is FQNNGV. The V end lost 5 bases, the J end lost 0 bases, and 14 bases lay between the germline ends. CDR3 nucleotide sequence: TGTGCCAGCAGCCGCGATCGGGGTAGCTCCTACGAGCAGTACTTC. It is translated as CASSRDRGSSYEQYF.

The chain has TRBV18 and TRBJ2-3, with TRBD2 as a possible D gene (6 bases). Germline assignment: CDR1 KGHSH and CDR2 LQKENI. V shed 4 bases and J shed 2 bases, with 19 bases lying between them. This CDR3 has 17 residues. The CDR3 region is CASSRFPGLQFTDTQYF. The DNA for the CDR3 is TGTGCCAGCTCACGATTCCCGGGACTCCAATTCACAGATACGCAGTATTTT.

This chain connects TRBV11-3 to TRBJ2-3; perhaps TRBD2 as D (6 bases). The CDR3 covers 13 residues. CDR1 and CDR2 (germline): SGHNT, YENEEA. Trimming took off 5 bases at V and 2 bases at J, with 8 bases between the two ends. The CDR3 bases are TGTGCCAGCAGCCGCGGGGACACAGATACGCAGTATTTT. It specifies CASSRGDTDTQYF.

In its sample, this clone was seen once. The gene calls are TRBV5-1 and TRBJ1-1, with D hard to call. The CDR3 is made up of 11 amino acids. Trimming took off 2 bases at V and 7 bases at J, with 6 bases between the two ends. Germline lookup yields CDR1 SGHRS and CDR2 YFSETQ. CDR3 residues: CASSFTFEAFF. Here the CDR3 DNA reads TGCGCCAGCAGCTTTACATTTGAAGCTTTCTTT.

This clone was seen once. The CDR3 protein is CSVAGGWGMNTEAFF. Written as DNA, the CDR3 is TGCAGCGTTGCCGGGGGGTGGGGTATGAACACTGAAGCTTTCTTT. The chain has TRBV29-1 and TRBJ1-1, with D perhaps matching TRBD1 (5 bases). This CDR3 spans 15 amino acids. Germline V CDR1 and CDR2: SQVTM, ANQGSEA. Deletions cut 4 bases from V and 0 bases from J, with 15 bases between.

V gene TRBV5-4 combines with J gene TRBJ2-7; 12 bases agree with TRBD2. This CDR3 comprises 15 residues. CDR1 and CDR2 (germline): SGHNT, YYREEE (reference sequence). Trimming cost V 5 bases and J 4 bases; bases outside gene matches: 7. The CDR3 loop is CASSRTSGENYEQYF. CDR3 in DNA: TGTGCCAGCAGTCGGACTAGCGGGGAGAATTACGAGCAGTACTTC.

Only a few counts were recorded for this clone. The genes are TRBV28 and TRBJ1-1, with a tentative D call TRBD1 (6 bases). The V end was cut by 3 bases, the J end by 4 bases, with 12 bases between. CDR1 is MDHEN and CDR2 is SYDVKM in the germline V gene. The CDR3 is 14 residues long. The CDR3 region has the DNA TGTGCCAGCAGTTTCCGGGAAGGGGGCACTGAAGCTTTCTTT. Translating gives CASSFREGGTEAFF.

The chain combines TRBV5-1 with TRBJ1-5; D is ambiguous. Trimming cost V 5 bases and J 4 bases, with 10 bases left between them. CDR3 length: 13 amino acids. The germline CDR1 and CDR2 sequences are SGHRS and YFSETQ. CDR3 sequence (DNA): TGCGCCAGCAGGGACTCAGAAAATCAGCCCCAGCATTTT. Its translation is CASRDSENQPQHF.

The rearrangement links TRBV6-4 to TRBJ2-1, with 9 nucleotides matching TRBD2. This CDR3 region has 15 residues. Unmatched junction bases numbered 1, after V lost 4 bases and J lost 0 bases. Germline V gene sequence: CDR1 MRHNA, CDR2 SNTAGT. CDR3 sequence (DNA): TGTGCCAGCAGTGTTAGCGGGAGCTCCTACAATGAGCAGTTCTTC. Translating it yields CASSVSGSSYNEQFF.

This rearrangement joins TRBV5-6 to TRBJ1-2; D ambiguous. The CDR3 contains 14 residues. The V end lost 0 bases, the J end lost 4 bases, and 10 bases lay between the germline ends. CDR1 is SGHDT, CDR2 YYEEEE, per germline. CDR3 DNA: TGTGCCAGCAGCTTGGTAGCGACTCCCTATGGCTACACCTTC. Its protein is CASSLVATPYGYTF.

In DNA form, the CDR3 reads TGTGCCAGCAGCCCAGGGACAGGGGTTGGGTCCTACGAGCAGTACTTC. Translation gives CASSPGTGVGSYEQYF. The V call is TRBV7-7, the J call TRBJ2-7; 10 bases are a match to TRBD1. CDR3 size: 16 residues. Trimming took 5 bases from V and 1 from J; bases not matched to a gene: 8. The germline gives CDR1 SSHAT, CDR2 FNYEAQ (reference sequence).

The rearrangement joins TRBV27 to TRBJ2-1; 12 nucleotides match TRBD1. Trimming cost V 2 bases and J 11 bases; bases outside gene matches: 16. This CDR3 is 18 amino acids long. Per germline, CDR1 MNHEY and CDR2 SMNVEV (reference sequence). In nucleotides, the CDR3 is TGTGCCAGCAGTTTACGGGGGACAGGGGGCGTAGAAATAGCTCAGCAGTTCTTC. Amino acids: CASSLRGTGGVEIAQQFF.

The sample holds a few counts of this clone. The chain links TRBV2 to TRBJ1-2, with unresolved D. Germline V gives CDR1 SNHLY, CDR2 FYNNEI. This CDR3 comprises 12 residues. V was pared by 8 bases and J by 4 bases, with 11 bases between. The CDR3 spells CASVSSGYGYTF. DNA of the CDR3: TGTGCCAGCGTCTCATCCGGCTATGGCTACACCTTC. Using reference TRBV2 and TRBJ1-2 for the parts outside the CDR3, the full variable domain is EPEVTQTPSHQVTQMGQEVILRCVPISNHLYFYWYRQILGQKVEFLVSFYNNEISEKSEIFDDQFSVERPDGSNFTLKIRSTKLEDSAMYFCASVSSGYGYTFGSGTRLTVV.

A note on this clone: A read error is likely, as this CDR3 ends without the conserved phenylalanine or tryptophan. The DNA is left out, because the CDR3 cannot be placed on it with certainty; the CDR3 is given as TCRdb lists it. V gene TRBV6-4 combines with J gene TRBJ1-6; the table's D call, TRBD1, was not checked against the DNA. CDR1 is MRHNA, CDR2 SNTAGT, per germline. The CDR3 length is 10 residues, termini included. CDR3 region: CASSIGQNRR.

The J gene is TRBJ1-4, the V gene TRBV28; TRBD1 might be the D (5 bases). V dropped 5 bases and J dropped 7 bases, with 17 bases sitting between them. CDR3 size: 15 residues. Germline values: CDR1 MDHEN, CDR2 SYDVKM. CDR3 region: CASSPGTGVAEKLFF. In DNA form, the CDR3 reads TGTGCCAGCAGTCCCGGGACGGGAGTGGCTGAAAAACTGTTTTTT.

This clone was detected only a few times. V gene TRBV6-6 combines with J gene TRBJ1-5; TRBD1 matches 7 bases. The germline V gene has CDR1 MNHNY and CDR2 SVGAGI (reference sequence). The CDR3 runs to 13 residues. V lost 5 bases to trimming and J lost 7 bases; unmatched junction nucleotides: 5. CDR3 sequence (DNA): TGTGCCAGCAGTCCGACAGGGCGACAGCCCCAGCATTTT. It codes for CASSPTGRQPQHF.

The chain links TRBV5-4 to TRBJ1-2, with D possibly being TRBD1 (5 bases). This CDR3 is 14 amino acids long. V lost 0 bases to trimming and J lost 2 bases, with 8 bases between them. CDR1 and CDR2 (germline): SGHNT, YYREEE (reference sequence). CDR3 residues: CASSLGSGNYGYTF. CDR3 in DNA: TGTGCCAGCAGCTTGGGGTCAGGGAACTATGGCTACACCTTC.

The rearrangement joins TRBV30 to TRBJ1-2, with 7 positions matching TRBD1. The CDR3 runs to 15 residues. Germline V gene sequence: CDR1 GTSNPN, CDR2 SVGIG (reference sequence). J lost 4 bases, V lost 0 bases, and 8 bases had no gene match. The CDR3 DNA sequence: TGTGCCTGGAGTGTAGGGGGCTTCGGGTCCTATGGCTACACCTTC. Protein: CAWSVGGFGSYGYTF.

The genes are TRBV24-1 and TRBJ2-2; 9 bases agree with TRBD1. CDR1 and CDR2 (germline): KGHDR, SFDVKD. CDR3 size: 18 residues. The J segment lost 7 bases and the V segment lost 3 bases, leaving 14 bases of the junction unmatched. CDR3 DNA: TGTGCCACCAGTGATACCATTCCCGGACAGGGGAAAATCGGGGAGCTGTTTTTT. Amino acid sequence: CATSDTIPGQGKIGELFF.

The CDR3 DNA is TGTGCCAGCAGTTTGCGACAGGGGTCGGATACGCAGTATTTT. The encoded protein is CASSLRQGSDTQYF. The chain couples TRBV6-5 to TRBJ2-3; the match to TRBD1 covers 8 bases. V gave up 4 bases and J gave up 6 bases; unmatched junction bases: 6. The length of the CDR3 is 14 residues. Germline V gene lookup returns CDR1 MNHEY and CDR2 SVGAGI.

This clone was seen more than once but under ten times. The J gene is TRBJ2-7, the V gene TRBV5-1; TRBD2 might be the D (6 bases). Trimming stripped 7 bases from V and 3 bases from J, with 14 bases between. Germline V CDR1 and CDR2: SGHRS, YFSETQ. This CDR3 comprises 13 residues. CDR3 sequence: CASGQSGYYEQYF. The DNA of the CDR3 is TGCGCCAGCGGCCAGAGCGGGTACTACGAGCAGTACTTC.

The chain carries TRBV19 and TRBJ1-5, with D possibly matching TRBD1 (5 bases). V lost 6 bases and J 1 base, leaving 13 bases between the germline ends. Germline lookup yields CDR1 LNHDA and CDR2 SQIVND (reference sequence). The CDR3 is made up of 15 amino acids. The DNA of the CDR3 is TGTGCCAGTAGATTCCAGACAGCCAGCAATCAGCCCCAGCATTTT. This encodes CASRFQTASNQPQHF.

The chain recombines TRBV5-1 with TRBJ2-6; possibly TRBD2 for D (5 bases). The V end was cut by 0 bases, the J end by 0 bases, with 7 bases between. This CDR3 is 16 amino acids long. Germline CDR1 is SGHRS and CDR2 is YFSETQ. The CDR3 region has the DNA TGCGCCAGCAGCTTGGATGCGGGCTCTGGGGCCAACGTCCTGACTTTC. It codes for CASSLDAGSGANVLTF.

The rearrangement uses TRBV27 and TRBJ1-5; tentative D call: TRBD1 (6 bases). CDR1 and CDR2 (germline): MNHEY, SMNVEV (reference sequence). The CDR3 sequence is 13 residues long. Trimming took off 7 bases at V and 6 bases at J, with 13 bases between the two ends. In nucleotides, the CDR3 is TGTGCCAGCACCCACTCACAGGGTCAGCCCCAGCATTTT. It translates to CASTHSQGQPQHF.

The rearrangement links TRBV11-2 to TRBJ2-2; maybe TRBD1 (6 bases). The CDR3 extends over 14 amino acids. V lost 5 bases and J lost 4, with 11 bases in between. The germline V gene encodes CDR1 SGHAT and CDR2 FQNNGV. CDR3: CASSRNRATGELFF. The CDR3 DNA sequence: TGTGCCAGCAGCCGTAACAGGGCCACCGGGGAGCTGTTTTTT.